The sequence of this T cell receptor beta chain was determined in a study of blood T cell repertoires in COVID-19. Looking at the study overall: From the United States, Italy and Spain came samples of acute and convalescent COVID-19. Sources were T cells, B-cell-depleted T cells, or PBMCs; the material itself was cDNA or gDNA.

Germline V gene lookup returns CDR1 KGHSH and CDR2 LQKENI. The CDR3 contains 13 residues. V gave up 1 base and J gave up 7 bases, with 10 bases separating them. Original methodology: Nucleated cell counts were estimated from reference gene primer amplification. Assay: immunoSEQ multiplex PCR; the TCRdb copy retains only in-frame clones and omits some. Clone size and the V and J calls come from that table; the DNA yielded D and trimming. The table includes about 160,000 clones, approximately 90% detected once. This clone has more than one count but fewer than ten. Specimen: peripheral blood. The TCR was taken from a woman between 70 and 85 years old with COVID-19, enrolled during active disease. The chain combines TRBV18 with TRBJ1-1; no definite D call. The CDR3 nucleotides read TGTGCCAGCTCACCACAATCGGGGATTGAAGCTTTCTTT. Amino acids: CASSPQSGIEAFF.